Shown below are 19 T cell receptor beta chains from a single sample sequenced in a study of blood T cells in healthy people across ages. A J-beta primer mix and a sample-barcoded 5' primer were used in a second PCR of roughly 6 to 11 cycles. Each CDR3 protein is one row after TCRdb ran MiXCR on the 5' RACE reads. The sample holds around 780,000 distinct CDR3 sequences, around three fifths seen once. The sequencing sample was made of blood. The receptors were sampled from a man between 35 and 55 years old in good health.

This clonotype was detected a few times. The J gene is TRBJ2-3, the V gene TRBV5-6, with a weak D call TRBD2 (6 bases). The CDR3 contains 16 residues. The V gene's germline CDR1 is SGHDT and CDR2 YYEEEE. Trimming left V 0 bases short and J 0 bases short, with 11 bases between. The CDR3 protein is CASSLGSGDSTDTQYF. The DNA for the CDR3 is TGTGCCAGCAGCTTGGGATCGGGGGACAGCACAGATACGCAGTATTTT.

J is TRBJ1-5 and V is TRBV28; D is undetermined. From germline, CDR1 is MDHEN and CDR2 SYDVKM. The CDR3 is made up of 15 amino acids. Trimming cost V 7 bases and J 0 bases, with 13 bases left between them. The CDR3, as DNA: TGTGCCAGCAACCGTGTACAAGTTAGCAATCAGCCCCAGCATTTT. This encodes CASNRVQVSNQPQHF.

The chain combines TRBV20-1 with TRBJ1-1; 7 nucleotides line up with TRBD1. This CDR3 spans 15 amino acids. V trimming: 5 bases; J trimming: 0 bases; junction bases outside the gene matches: 9. The germline V gene has CDR1 DFQATT and CDR2 SNEGSKA (reference sequence). CDR3 coding DNA: TGCAGTGCTTTGAAAGGGACAGCTCTGAACACTGAAGCTTTCTTT. Its protein product is CSALKGTALNTEAFF.

This clonotype was counted only a few times. The CDR3 DNA is TGCGCCAGCAGCTTTAAACAGCCCGGTGGCTACACCTTC. Protein sequence: CASSFKQPGGYTF. The chain recombines TRBV5-1 with TRBJ1-2; D ambiguous. Germline V gene lookup returns CDR1 SGHRS and CDR2 YFSETQ. The CDR3 consists of 13 residues. The germline V and J ends were trimmed by 2 bases and 7 bases, with 12 bases remaining between them.

In its sample, this clonotype was seen once. The chain couples TRBV12-3 or TRBV12-4 to TRBJ1-5, with 8 bases that match TRBD1. V lost 5 bases and J lost 6; bases outside the gene matches: 3. The CDR3 covers 13 residues. The CDR3 DNA sequence: TGTGCCAGCAGTACGACAGGGGCTCAGCCCCAGCATTTT. Translating gives CASSTTGAQPQHF.

This chain connects TRBV2 to TRBJ2-5; TRBD1 matches at 7 bases. The CDR3 covers 14 residues. Germline CDR1 and CDR2: SNHLY and FYNNEI. The trim removed 3 bases at V and 4 bases at J, leaving 5 bases unmatched. In DNA, the CDR3 is TGTGCCAGCAGTGACTTGTCAGGGGGAGAGACCCAGTACTTC. It specifies CASSDLSGGETQYF. The entire variable domain, with the rest obtained from reference TRBV2 and TRBJ2-5, is as follows: EPEVTQTPSHQVTQMGQEVILRCVPISNHLYFYWYRQILGQKVEFLVSFYNNEISEKSEIFDDQFSVERPDGSNFTLKIRSTKLEDSAMYFCASSDLSGGETQYFGPGTRLLVL.

This clonotype turned up a few times. The chain combines TRBV10-3 with TRBJ2-2, with D unclear. The CDR3 contains 16 residues. Germline-derived CDR1 and CDR2 are ENHRY and SYGVKD. V dropped 2 bases and J dropped 0 bases, with 10 bases sitting between them. DNA for the CDR3: TGTGCCATCAGTGAGCTCTCACACGCGAACACCGGGGAGCTGTTTTTT. Protein: CAISELSHANTGELFF.

The genes are TRBV12-3 or TRBV12-4 and TRBJ2-4; 8 positions agree with TRBD1. V was pared by 7 bases and J by 4 bases, with 15 bases of the junction left unmatched. CDR3 size: 17 residues. CDR3 sequence reads: CASKTAGRQGTKNIQYF. CDR3 coding DNA: TGTGCCAGCAAAACTGCGGGAAGACAGGGGACTAAAAACATTCAGTACTTC.

The CDR3 nucleotides are TGCAGTGCTAGAGATGGAGTCGGGGGGACCCGGTTCTTC. It encodes CSARDGVGGTRFF. V and J are TRBV20-1 and TRBJ2-1, with TRBD2 matching 7 bases. Germline values: CDR1 DFQATT, CDR2 SNEGSKA (reference sequence). Unmatched junction bases numbered 11, after V lost 0 bases and J lost 15 bases. The CDR3 is 13 amino acids.

This clonotype was counted between two and nine times. The chain employs TRBV9 and TRBJ2-1; TRBD1 might be the D (6 bases). The CDR3 covers 13 residues. Trimming left V 3 bases short and J 8 bases short, with 12 bases between. The germline V gene has CDR1 SGDLS and CDR2 YYNGEE. For the CDR3, the DNA is TGTGCCAGCAGCGATGGGAACAGGGATGAGCAGTTCTTC. Translated: CASSDGNRDEQFF. The whole variable domain, remainder taken from reference TRBV9 and TRBJ2-1, is DSGVTQTPKHLITATGQRVTLRCSPRSGDLSVYWYQQSLDQGLQFLIQYYNGEERAKGNILERFSAQQFPDLHSELNLSSLELGDSALYFCASSDGNRDEQFFGPGTRLTVL.

This clonotype turned up a few times. The junction differs from germline at one of its ends, possibly a read error. The J gene is TRBJ2-1, the V gene TRBV7-9; D not resolved. The CDR3 extends over 14 amino acids. From germline, CDR1 is SEHNR and CDR2 FQNEAQ (reference sequence). The CDR3 is CASSLVLSFNEQFF. For the CDR3, the DNA is TGTGCCAGCAGTCTAGTCCTTTCCTTCAATGAGCAGTTCTTC.

The CDR3 is CASSRPLAGAVSDTQYF. The DNA for the CDR3 is TGTGCCAGCAGCCGCCCCCTAGCGGGAGCGGTGTCGGATACGCAGTATTTT. V usage is TRBV7-2 and J usage is TRBJ2-3; 10 bases line up with TRBD2. From germline, CDR1 is SGHTA and CDR2 FQGNSA. V dropped 5 bases and J dropped 6; count of bases not matched to a gene: 14. This CDR3 has 17 amino acids. The full variable domain, with the rest looked up from reference TRBV7-2 and TRBJ2-3, is GAGVSQSPSNKVTEKGKDVELRCDPISGHTALYWYRQSLGQGLEFLIYFQGNSAPDKSGLPSDRFSAERTGGSVSTLTIQRTQQEDSAVYLCASSRPLAGAVSDTQYFGPGTRLTVL.

The table lists this clonotype with a count of one. A much larger clone sits a single nucleotide away, making a read error possible. This chain joins TRBV7-3 and TRBJ1-1; TRBD1 might be the D (6 bases). The CDR3 is 15 amino acids. Trimming stripped 5 bases from V and 0 bases from J, with 13 bases between. The V gene's germline CDR1 is SGHTA and CDR2 FQGTGA. This CDR3 reads CASSPTTGMNTEAFF. The CDR3 DNA follows: TGTGCCAGCAGCCCAACGACAGGCATGAACACTGAAGCTTTCTTT.

The chain uses TRBV24-1 and TRBJ2-1; unclear D gene. There are 15 residues in the CDR3. Germline loops: CDR1 KGHDR, CDR2 SFDVKD. Between the trimmed V and J ends, which lost 5 bases and 0 bases, there was a span of 10 bases. The CDR3 is CATSGERSSYNEQFF. CDR3 nucleotide sequence: TGTGCCACCAGTGGTGAGCGAAGCTCCTACAATGAGCAGTTCTTC.

The rearrangement uses TRBV5-1 and TRBJ2-7, with D possibly being TRBD2 (6 bases). This CDR3 is built from 14 residues. V lost 0 bases to trimming and J lost 6 bases, with 13 bases between them. CDR1 is SGHRS and CDR2 is YFSETQ in the germline V gene. The DNA of the CDR3 is TGCGCCAGCAGCTTGGGACCTCAGGGAGGCGAGCAGTACTTC. This gives the protein CASSLGPQGGEQYF.

The gene calls are TRBV7-2 and TRBJ2-7; TRBD1 matches 7 bases. Germline V gene sequence: CDR1 SGHTA, CDR2 FQGNSA. The CDR3 totals 15 residues. V shed 5 bases, J shed 0 bases, and the junction held 7 bases outside the gene matches. The chain's CDR3 is CASSLWDSYSYEQYF. CDR3 nucleotide sequence: TGTGCCAGCAGCCTTTGGGACAGCTACTCCTACGAGCAGTACTTC.

The J gene is TRBJ2-5, the V gene TRBV2; 13 nucleotides line up with TRBD2. J lost 11 bases, V lost 6 bases, and 15 bases had no gene match. Per germline, CDR1 SNHLY and CDR2 FYNNEI. The CDR3 covers 16 residues. CDR3 in amino acids: CASRLAGGQLYNEQYF. As DNA, the CDR3 is TGTGCCAGCAGACTAGCGGGAGGGCAATTGTACAATGAGCAGTACTTC.

This clonotype has more than one count but fewer than ten. The V call is TRBV27, the J call TRBJ2-3; 11 nucleotides agree with TRBD2. This CDR3 region has 18 residues. Germline V gene data show CDR1 as MNHEY and CDR2 as SMNVEV (reference sequence). V shed 3 bases, J shed 2 bases, and the junction held 10 bases outside the gene matches. The CDR3: CASSFHSIAGGPTDTQYF. The CDR3 DNA follows: TGTGCCAGCAGTTTCCACTCTATAGCGGGAGGGCCCACAGATACGCAGTATTTT.

For this clonotype: One end of the junction does not line up with germline, which may come from a read error. V and J are TRBV3-1 and TRBJ2-3; 12 bases line up with TRBD2. Germline CDR1 and CDR2: LGHDT and YNNKEL (reference sequence). The CDR3 covers 18 residues. The CDR3 bases are TGTGCCAGCAGCGGACTAGCGGGAAGAAGCCTGGGCACAGATGCGCAGTATTTT. Translated: CASSGLAGRSLGTDAQYF.